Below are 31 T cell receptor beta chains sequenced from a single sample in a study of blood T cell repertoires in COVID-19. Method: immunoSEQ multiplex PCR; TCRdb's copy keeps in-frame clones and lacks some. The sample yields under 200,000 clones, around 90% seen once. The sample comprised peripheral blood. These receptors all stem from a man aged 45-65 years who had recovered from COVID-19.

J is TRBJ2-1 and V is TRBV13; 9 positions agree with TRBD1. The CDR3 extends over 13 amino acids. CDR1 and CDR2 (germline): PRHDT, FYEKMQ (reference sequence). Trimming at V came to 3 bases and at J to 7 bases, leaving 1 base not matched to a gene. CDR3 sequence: CASSFGTGNEQFF. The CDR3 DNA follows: TGTGCCAGCAGCTTCGGGACAGGGAATGAGCAGTTCTTC.

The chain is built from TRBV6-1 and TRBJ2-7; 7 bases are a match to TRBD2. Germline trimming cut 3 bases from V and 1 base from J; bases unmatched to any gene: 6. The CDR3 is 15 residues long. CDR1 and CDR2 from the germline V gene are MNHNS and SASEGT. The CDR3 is CASSEGLKGSYEQYF. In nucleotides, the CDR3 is TGTGCCAGCAGTGAGGGACTAAAGGGGTCCTACGAGCAGTACTTC.

The CDR3 nucleotides read TGTGCCAGCAGCCGCGGGGACAGGGCGATCGACACCATATATTTT. It encodes CASSRGDRAIDTIYF. V is TRBV3-1 (or the pseudogene TRBV3-2) and J is TRBJ1-3; TRBD1 matches at 9 bases. The CDR3 totals 15 residues. Germline CDR1 and CDR2: LGHDT and YNNKEL (reference sequence). With 4 bases clipped from V and 8 bases from J, the junction kept 9 bases outside the gene matches.

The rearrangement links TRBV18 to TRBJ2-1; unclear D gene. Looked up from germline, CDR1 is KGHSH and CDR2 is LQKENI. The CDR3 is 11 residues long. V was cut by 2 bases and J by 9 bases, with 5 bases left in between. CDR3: CASSPVAEQFF. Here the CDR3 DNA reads TGTGCCAGCTCACCAGTAGCTGAGCAGTTCTTC.

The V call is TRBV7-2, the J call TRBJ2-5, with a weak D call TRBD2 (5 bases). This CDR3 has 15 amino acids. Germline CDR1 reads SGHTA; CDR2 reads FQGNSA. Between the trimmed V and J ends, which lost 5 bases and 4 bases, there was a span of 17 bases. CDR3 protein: CASSENRLARETQYF. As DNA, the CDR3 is TGTGCCAGCAGCGAAAATCGGCTAGCACGAGAGACCCAGTACTTC.

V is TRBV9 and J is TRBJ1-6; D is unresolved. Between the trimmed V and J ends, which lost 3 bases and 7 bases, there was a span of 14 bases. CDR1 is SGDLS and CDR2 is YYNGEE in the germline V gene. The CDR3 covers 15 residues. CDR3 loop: CASSATGSANSPLHF. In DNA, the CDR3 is TGTGCCAGCAGCGCGACCGGGTCAGCCAATTCACCCCTCCACTTT.

DNA for the CDR3: TGCGCCAGCAGCTTGGGGAACGGGGTAAATAGGGGCTACACCTTC. The encoded protein is CASSLGNGVNRGYTF. V gene TRBV5-1 combines with J gene TRBJ1-2; D gene unclear. V shed 0 bases and J shed 8 bases, with 17 bases lying between them. The CDR3 totals 15 residues. CDR1 SGHRS and CDR2 YFSETQ come from the germline V gene.

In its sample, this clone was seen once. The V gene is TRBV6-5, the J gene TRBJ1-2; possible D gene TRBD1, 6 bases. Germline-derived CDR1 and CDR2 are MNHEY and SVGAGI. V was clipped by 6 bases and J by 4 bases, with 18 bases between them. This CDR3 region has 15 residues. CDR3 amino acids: CASSDDRQSPYGYTF. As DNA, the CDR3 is TGTGCCAGCAGCGACGACAGGCAATCTCCCTATGGCTACACCTTC.

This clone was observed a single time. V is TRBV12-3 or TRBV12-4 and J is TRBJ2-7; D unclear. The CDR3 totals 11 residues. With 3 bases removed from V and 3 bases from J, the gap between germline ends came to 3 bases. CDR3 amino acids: CASSFGYEQYF. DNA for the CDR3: TGTGCCAGCAGTTTCGGCTACGAGCAGTACTTC.

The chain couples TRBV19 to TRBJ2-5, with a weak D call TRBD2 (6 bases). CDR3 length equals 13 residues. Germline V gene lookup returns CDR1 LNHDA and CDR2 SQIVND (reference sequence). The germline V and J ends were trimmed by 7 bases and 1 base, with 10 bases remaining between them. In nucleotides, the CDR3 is TGTGCCAGTAACCGCGGGACCCAAGAGACCCAGTACTTC. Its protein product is CASNRGTQETQYF.

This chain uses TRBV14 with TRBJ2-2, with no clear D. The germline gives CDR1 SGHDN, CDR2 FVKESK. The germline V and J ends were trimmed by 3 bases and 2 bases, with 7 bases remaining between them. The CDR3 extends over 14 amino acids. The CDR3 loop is CASSHDTNTGELFF. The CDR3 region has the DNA TGTGCCAGCAGCCACGACACCAACACCGGGGAGCTGTTTTTT.

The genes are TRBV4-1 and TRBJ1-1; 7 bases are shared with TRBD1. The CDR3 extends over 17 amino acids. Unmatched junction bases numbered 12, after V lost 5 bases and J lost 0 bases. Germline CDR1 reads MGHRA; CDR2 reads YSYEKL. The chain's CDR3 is CASSKEQGRGLNTEAFF. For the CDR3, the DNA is TGCGCCAGCAGCAAGGAACAGGGGAGAGGGCTGAACACTGAAGCTTTCTTT.

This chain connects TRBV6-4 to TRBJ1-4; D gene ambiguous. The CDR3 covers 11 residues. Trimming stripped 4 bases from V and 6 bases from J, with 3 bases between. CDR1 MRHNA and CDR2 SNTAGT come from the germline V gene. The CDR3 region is CASSVDEKLFF. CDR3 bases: TGTGCCAGCAGTGTCGATGAAAAACTGTTTTTT.

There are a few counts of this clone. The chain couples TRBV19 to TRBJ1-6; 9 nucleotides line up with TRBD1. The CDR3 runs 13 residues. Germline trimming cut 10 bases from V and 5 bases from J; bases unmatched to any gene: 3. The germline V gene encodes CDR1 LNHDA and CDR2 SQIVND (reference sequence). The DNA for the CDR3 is TGTGCCACCCGGGACAGGGATAATTCACCCCTCCACTTT. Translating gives CATRDRDNSPLHF.

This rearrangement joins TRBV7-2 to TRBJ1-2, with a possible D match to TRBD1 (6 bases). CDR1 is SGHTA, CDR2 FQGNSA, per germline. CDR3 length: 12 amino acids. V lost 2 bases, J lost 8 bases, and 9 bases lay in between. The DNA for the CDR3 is TGTGCCAGCAGCTTACCACAGGGCGGCTACACCTTC. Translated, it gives CASSLPQGGYTF. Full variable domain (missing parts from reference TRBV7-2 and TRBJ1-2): GAGVSQSPSNKVTEKGKDVELRCDPISGHTALYWYRQSLGQGLEFLIYFQGNSAPDKSGLPSDRFSAERTGGSVSTLTIQRTQQEDSAVYLCASSLPQGGYTFGSGTRLTVV.

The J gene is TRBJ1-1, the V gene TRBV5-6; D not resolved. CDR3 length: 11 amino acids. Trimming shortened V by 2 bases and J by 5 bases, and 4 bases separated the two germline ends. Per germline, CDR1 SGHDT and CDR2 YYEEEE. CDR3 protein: CASSFQTEAFF. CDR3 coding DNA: TGTGCCAGCAGCTTTCAGACTGAAGCTTTCTTT. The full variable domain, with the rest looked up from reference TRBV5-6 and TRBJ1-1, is DAGVTQSPTHLIKTRGQQVTLRCSPKSGHDTVSWYQQALGQGPQFIFQYYEEEERQRGNFPDRFSGHQFPNYSSELNVNALLLGDSALYLCASSFQTEAFFGQGTRLTVV.

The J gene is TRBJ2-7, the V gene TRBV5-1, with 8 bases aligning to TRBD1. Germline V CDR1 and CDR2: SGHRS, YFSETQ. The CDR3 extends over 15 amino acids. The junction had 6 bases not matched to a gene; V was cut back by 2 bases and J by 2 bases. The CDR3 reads CASSLVGQVPYEQYF. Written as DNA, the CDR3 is TGCGCCAGCAGCTTAGTGGGACAGGTTCCCTACGAGCAGTACTTC.

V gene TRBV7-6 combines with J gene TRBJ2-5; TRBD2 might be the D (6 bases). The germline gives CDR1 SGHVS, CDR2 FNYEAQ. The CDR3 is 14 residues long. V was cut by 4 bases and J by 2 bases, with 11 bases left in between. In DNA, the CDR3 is TGTGCCAGCAGCTCGGGGACTTTACAAGAGACCCAGTACTTC. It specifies CASSSGTLQETQYF.

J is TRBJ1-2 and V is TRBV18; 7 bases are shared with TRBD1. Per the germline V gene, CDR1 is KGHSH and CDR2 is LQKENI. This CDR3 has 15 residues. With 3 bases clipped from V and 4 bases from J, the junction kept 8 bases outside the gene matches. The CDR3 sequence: CASSPSRDSSYGYTF. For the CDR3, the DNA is TGTGCCAGCTCACCCTCCCGGGACAGTTCCTATGGCTACACCTTC.

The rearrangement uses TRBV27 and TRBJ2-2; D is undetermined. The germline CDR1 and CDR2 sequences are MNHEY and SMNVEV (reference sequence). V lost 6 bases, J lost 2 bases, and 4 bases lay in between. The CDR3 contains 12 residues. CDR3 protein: CASSPNTGELFF. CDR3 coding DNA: TGTGCCAGCAGCCCTAACACCGGGGAGCTGTTTTTT.

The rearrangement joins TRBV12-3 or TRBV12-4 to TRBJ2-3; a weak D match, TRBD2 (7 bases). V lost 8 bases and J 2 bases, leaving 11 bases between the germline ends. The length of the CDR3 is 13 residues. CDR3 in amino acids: CASGGADTDTQYF. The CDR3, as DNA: TGTGCCAGCGGGGGGGCAGACACAGATACGCAGTATTTT.

CDR3 DNA: TGTGCCATCAGACCAGCCGGACTAGCGGACCCCCTGGGGCAGTTCTTC. It specifies CAIRPAGLADPLGQFF. The gene calls are TRBV10-3 and TRBJ2-1; 10 nucleotides agree with TRBD2. Germline V gene lookup returns CDR1 ENHRY and CDR2 SYGVKD. V was pared by 6 bases and J by 12 bases, with 17 bases of the junction left unmatched. The CDR3 is 16 amino acids.

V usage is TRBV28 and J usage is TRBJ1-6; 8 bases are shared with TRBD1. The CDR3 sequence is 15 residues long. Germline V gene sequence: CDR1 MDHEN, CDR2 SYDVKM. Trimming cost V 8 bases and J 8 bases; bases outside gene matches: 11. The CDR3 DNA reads TGTGCCAGCCTTTATCGGACAGGGAGGGATTCACCCCTCCACTTT. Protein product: CASLYRTGRDSPLHF.

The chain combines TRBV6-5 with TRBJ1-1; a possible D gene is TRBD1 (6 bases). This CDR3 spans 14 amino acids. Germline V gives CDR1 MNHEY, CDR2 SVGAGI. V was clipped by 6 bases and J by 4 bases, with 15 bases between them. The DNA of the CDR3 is TGTGCCAGCAGGATACAGGGCCCCCCCACTGAAGCTTTCTTT. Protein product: CASRIQGPPTEAFF.

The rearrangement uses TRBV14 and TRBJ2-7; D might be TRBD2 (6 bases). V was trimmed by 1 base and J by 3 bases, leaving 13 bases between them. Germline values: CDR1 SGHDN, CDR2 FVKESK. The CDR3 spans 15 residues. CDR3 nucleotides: TGTGCCAGCAGCCAAGGTGGAGGGAACTTCTACGAGCAGTACTTC. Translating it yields CASSQGGGNFYEQYF.

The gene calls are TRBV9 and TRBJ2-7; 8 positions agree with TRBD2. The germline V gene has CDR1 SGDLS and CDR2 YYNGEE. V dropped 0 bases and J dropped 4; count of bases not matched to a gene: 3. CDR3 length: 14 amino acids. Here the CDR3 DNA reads TGTGCCAGCAGCGTAGGGTCTAGCGGGTACGAGCAGTACTTC. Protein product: CASSVGSSGYEQYF. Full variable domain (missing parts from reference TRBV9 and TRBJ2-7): DSGVTQTPKHLITATGQRVTLRCSPRSGDLSVYWYQQSLDQGLQFLIQYYNGEERAKGNILERFSAQQFPDLHSELNLSSLELGDSALYFCASSVGSSGYEQYFGPGTRLTVT.

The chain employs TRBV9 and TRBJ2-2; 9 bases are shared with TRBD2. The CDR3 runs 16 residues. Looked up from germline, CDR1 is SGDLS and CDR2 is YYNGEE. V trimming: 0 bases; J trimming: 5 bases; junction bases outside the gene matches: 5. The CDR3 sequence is CASSVGGLAPTGELFF. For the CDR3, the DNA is TGTGCCAGCAGCGTAGGTGGACTAGCGCCGACCGGGGAGCTGTTTTTT.

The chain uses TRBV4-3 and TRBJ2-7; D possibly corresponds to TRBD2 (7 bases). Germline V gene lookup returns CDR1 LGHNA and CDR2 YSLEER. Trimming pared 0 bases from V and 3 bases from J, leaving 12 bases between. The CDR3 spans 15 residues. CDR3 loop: CASSQDPGGVYEQYF. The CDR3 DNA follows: TGCGCCAGCAGCCAAGATCCGGGGGGCGTCTACGAGCAGTACTTC.

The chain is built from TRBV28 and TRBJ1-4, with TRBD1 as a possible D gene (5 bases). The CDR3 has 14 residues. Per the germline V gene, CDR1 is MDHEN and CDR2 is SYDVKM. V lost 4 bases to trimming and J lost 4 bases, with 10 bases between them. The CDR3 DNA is TGTGCCAGCAGTTCGGGGGGAGTTAATGAAAAACTGTTTTTT. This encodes CASSSGGVNEKLFF.

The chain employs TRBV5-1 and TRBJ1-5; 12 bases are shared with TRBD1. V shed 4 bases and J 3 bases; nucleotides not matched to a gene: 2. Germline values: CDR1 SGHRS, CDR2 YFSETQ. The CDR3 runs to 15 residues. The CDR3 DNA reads TGCGCCAGCAGCAAGGGACAGGGGGCCAATCAGCCCCAGCATTTT. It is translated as CASSKGQGANQPQHF.

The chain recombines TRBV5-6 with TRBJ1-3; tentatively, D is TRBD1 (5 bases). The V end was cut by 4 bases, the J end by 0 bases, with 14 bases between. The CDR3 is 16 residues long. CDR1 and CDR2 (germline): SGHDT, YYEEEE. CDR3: CASSPWGGASGNTIYF. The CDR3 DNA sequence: TGTGCCAGCAGCCCCTGGGGGGGAGCCTCTGGAAACACCATATATTTT. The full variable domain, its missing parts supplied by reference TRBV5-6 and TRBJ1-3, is DAGVTQSPTHLIKTRGQQVTLRCSPKSGHDTVSWYQQALGQGPQFIFQYYEEEERQRGNFPDRFSGHQFPNYSSELNVNALLLGDSALYLCASSPWGGASGNTIYFGEGSWLTVV.